The next 24 T cell receptor beta chains were all read from a single sample in a study of T cells in tumors after PD-1 blockade. The method was immunoSEQ multiplex PCR; TCRdb's version includes in-frame clones alone and lacks a portion of them. Of roughly 14,000 clones listed, 82% were seen once; the top ten hold under 25%. Specimen: PBMCs, collected after anti-PD-1 treatment. The receptors originated from a human donor with basal cell carcinoma.

The rearrangement joins TRBV7-9 to TRBJ1-5; maybe TRBD1 (5 bases). Trimming shortened V by 1 base and J by 9 bases, and 10 bases separated the two germline ends. The CDR3 length is 13 residues. Germline-derived CDR1 and CDR2 are SEHNR and FQNEAQ (reference sequence). CDR3 nucleotides: TGTGCCAGCAGCTTAGAGGGGTGGGCGCCCCAGCATTTT. It yields the protein CASSLEGWAPQHF.

The V call is TRBV25-1, the J call TRBJ1-1; 8 bases fit TRBD1. Trimming took 9 bases from V and 5 from J; bases not matched to a gene: 5. The CDR3 covers 12 residues. Germline assignment: CDR1 MGHDK and CDR2 SYGVNS. The CDR3 loop reads CASTGGVTEAFF. CDR3 sequence (DNA): TGTGCCAGTACAGGGGGAGTTACTGAAGCTTTCTTT.

J is TRBJ2-7 and V is TRBV5-1; 10 bases fit TRBD1. The trim removed 4 bases at V and 6 bases at J, leaving 13 bases unmatched. This CDR3 has 16 amino acids. Germline V gene data show CDR1 as SGHRS and CDR2 as YFSETQ. The CDR3 here is CASSTRAGTGDFEQYF. The DNA for the CDR3 is TGCGCCAGCAGCACGCGGGCGGGGACAGGGGATTTCGAGCAGTACTTC.

J is TRBJ2-1 and V is TRBV4-2, with 8 bases fitting TRBD2. This CDR3 has 15 amino acids. Germline CDR1 reads LGHNA; CDR2 reads YNFKEQ. J gave up 15 bases and V 4 bases, and 17 bases lay outside the gene matches. The CDR3 bases are TGTGCCAGCAGCCCGACCTCACGGGGGGGCCAATACTCGTTCTTC. Residues: CASSPTSRGGQYSFF.

The V call is TRBV3-1 (or the pseudogene TRBV3-2), the J call TRBJ1-3, with D possibly being TRBD1 (5 bases). There are 13 residues in the CDR3. Trimming removed 7 bases at V and 4 bases at J, with 11 bases between. Germline CDR1 reads LGHDT; CDR2 reads YNNKEL (reference sequence). In DNA, the CDR3 is TGTGCCAGCACCCCGCGGGGCGGAAACACCATATATTTT. As protein: CASTPRGGNTIYF.

This clone showed up just once. J is TRBJ2-7 and V is TRBV30; 8 bases are a match to TRBD2. The trim removed 0 bases at V and 4 bases at J, leaving 11 bases unmatched. Germline V gives CDR1 GTSNPN, CDR2 SVGIG (reference sequence). This CDR3 has 16 residues. CDR3 loop: CAWSVGLGLALYEQYF. The CDR3 region has the DNA TGTGCCTGGAGTGTAGGGTTAGGACTAGCATTGTACGAGCAGTACTTC.

CDR3 nucleotides: TGTGCCAGCAGTAGGGACAGGGTCGGTCGACAGCCCCAGCATTTT. Translated, it gives CASSRDRVGRQPQHF. The rearrangement links TRBV2 to TRBJ1-5; 9 bases line up with TRBD1. The CDR3 sequence is 15 residues long. Germline CDR1 reads SNHLY; CDR2 reads FYNNEI. V trimming: 5 bases; J trimming: 7 bases; junction bases outside the gene matches: 9.

The V gene is TRBV5-1, the J gene TRBJ1-3; D is undetermined. Trimming pared 1 base from V and 3 bases from J, leaving 14 bases between. The CDR3 covers 16 residues. CDR1 and CDR2 from the germline V gene are SGHRS and YFSETQ. This CDR3 reads CASSLQPGLSGNTIYF. The CDR3 bases are TGCGCCAGCAGCTTGCAACCGGGTCTGAGTGGAAACACCATATATTTT.

The chain has TRBV3-1 (or the pseudogene TRBV3-2) and TRBJ2-3; 7 nucleotides align to TRBD2. The CDR3 spans 15 residues. Germline-derived CDR1 and CDR2 are LGHDT and YNNKEL (reference sequence). The trim removed 5 bases at V and 6 bases at J, leaving 11 bases unmatched. This CDR3 reads CASSEPSGGEDTQYF. The CDR3 DNA sequence: TGTGCCAGCAGCGAACCTAGCGGAGGGGAGGATACGCAGTATTTT.

The sample holds a few counts of this clone. J is TRBJ1-2 and V is TRBV6-5; D not certain. CDR1 is MNHEY, CDR2 SVGAGI, per germline. The CDR3 has 14 residues. V shed 6 bases and J shed 2 bases, with 13 bases lying between them. CDR3 coding DNA: TGTGCCAGCAGGCGGGGTGGAGAAAACTATGGCTACACCTTC. Protein: CASRRGGENYGYTF.

The chain is built from TRBV28 and TRBJ1-5; 10 nucleotides align to TRBD1. This CDR3 contains 19 residues. In germline, CDR1 is MDHEN, CDR2 SYDVKM. V was pared by 2 bases and J by 0 bases, with 10 bases of the junction left unmatched. The CDR3 coding sequence is TGTGCCAGCAGTTTAGCGTGGCGGGACAGGGGTTATAGCAATCAGCCCCAGCATTTT. Translating it yields CASSLAWRDRGYSNQPQHF. Full variable domain (remainder filled in from reference TRBV28 and TRBJ1-5): DVKVTQSSRYLVKRTGEKVFLECVQDMDHENMFWYRQDPGLGLRLIYFSYDVKMKEKGDIPEGYSVSREKKERFSLILESASTNQTSMYLCASSLAWRDRGYSNQPQHFGDGTRLSIL.

J is TRBJ2-5 and V is TRBV27; D not certain. The CDR3 runs 12 residues. Per germline, CDR1 MNHEY and CDR2 SMNVEV (reference sequence). V was cut by 8 bases and J by 2 bases, with 9 bases left in between. The CDR3 DNA reads TGTGCCAGCGGCAGAGCTCAAGAGACCCAGTACTTC. Encoded protein: CASGRAQETQYF.

The V gene is TRBV30, the J gene TRBJ1-2; no clear D. Germline V gives CDR1 GTSNPN, CDR2 SVGIG (reference sequence). V lost 8 bases to trimming and J lost 2 bases, with 15 bases between them. The CDR3 runs 13 residues. The CDR3 DNA reads TGTGCCGGTAAGGAAACGCTGAACTATGGCTACACCTTC. Encoded protein: CAGKETLNYGYTF.

The CDR3 loop is CARAWGGEALNQPQHF. The CDR3 DNA follows: TGTGCCCGCGCGTGGGGGGGGGAAGCTTTGAATCAGCCCCAGCATTTT. The chain couples TRBV28 to TRBJ1-5; a possible D gene is TRBD1 (5 bases). CDR3 size: 16 residues. Trimming shortened V by 11 bases and J by 4 bases, and 24 bases separated the two germline ends. Germline V gene lookup returns CDR1 MDHEN and CDR2 SYDVKM.

This chain connects TRBV19 to TRBJ1-1; D may be TRBD1 (6 bases). V was pared by 10 bases and J by 1 base, with 10 bases between. The CDR3 is 12 amino acids. Germline assignment: CDR1 LNHDA and CDR2 SQIVND (reference sequence). The CDR3 DNA sequence: TGTGCCACCACGGACAGGAACACTGAAGCTTTCTTT. Protein product: CATTDRNTEAFF.

J is TRBJ1-1 and V is TRBV4-2, with no clear D. Trimming took 0 bases from V and 6 from J, leaving 11 bases between them. Germline V lookup: CDR1 LGHNA, CDR2 YNFKEQ. CDR3 length: 14 amino acids. CDR3 in DNA: TGTGCCAGCAGCCAAGACCACGAGGGTCCTGAAGCTTTCTTT. Its protein product is CASSQDHEGPEAFF.

The genes are TRBV7-6 and TRBJ2-5; tentative D call: TRBD1 (6 bases). CDR3 size: 12 residues. V was cut by 6 bases and J by 5 bases, with 10 bases left in between. The germline gives CDR1 SGHVS, CDR2 FNYEAQ. The CDR3 sequence: CASSQGTETQYF. CDR3 DNA: TGTGCCAGCAGTCAGGGGACGGAGACCCAGTACTTC.

This clone was seen a handful of times. Other DNA sequences in this specimen translate into the identical CDR3. The J gene is TRBJ2-1, the V gene TRBV2; 8 nucleotides align to TRBD2. From germline, CDR1 is SNHLY and CDR2 FYNNEI. The CDR3 consists of 19 residues. Trimming at V came to 8 bases and at J to 0 bases, leaving 18 bases not matched to a gene. The CDR3 DNA sequence: TGTGCCAGCTGTTACGGGGGGGCGCGGGTGGGGAGCTCCTACAATGAGCAGTTCTTC. The encoded protein is CASCYGGARVGSSYNEQFF.

V and J are TRBV19 and TRBJ2-3; 9 nucleotides agree with TRBD2. Unmatched junction bases numbered 13, after V lost 3 bases and J lost 6 bases. The germline V gene has CDR1 LNHDA and CDR2 SQIVND (reference sequence). The CDR3 loop spans 17 amino acids. CDR3 amino acids: CASSMVFSGSVTDTQYF. CDR3 DNA sequence: TGTGCCAGTAGTATGGTCTTTAGCGGGAGCGTTACTGATACGCAGTATTTT.

Regarding this clone: Other DNA sequences in the same sample also yield this CDR3. The chain carries TRBV27 and TRBJ2-2; 8 positions agree with TRBD2. Per the germline V gene, CDR1 is MNHEY and CDR2 is SMNVEV (reference sequence). The CDR3 runs to 15 residues. Germline trimming cut 2 bases from V and 5 bases from J; bases unmatched to any gene: 4. The CDR3 DNA reads TGTGCCAGCAGTTTACGGGGGGGCGATACCGGGGAGCTGTTTTTT. This codes for CASSLRGGDTGELFF.

V is TRBV5-1 and J is TRBJ2-2, with 8 bases that match TRBD2. CDR1 SGHRS and CDR2 YFSETQ come from the germline V gene. J gave up 2 bases and V 4 bases, and 10 bases lay outside the gene matches. The length of the CDR3 is 17 residues. CDR3 residues: CASSEGTSGSNTGELFF. The DNA for the CDR3 is TGCGCCAGCAGCGAGGGTACTAGCGGATCCAACACCGGGGAGCTGTTTTTT.

The chain links TRBV5-5 to TRBJ2-7, with a possible D match to TRBD1 (5 bases). The V end was cut by 10 bases, the J end by 5 bases, with 7 bases between. The CDR3 loop spans 9 amino acids. From germline, CDR1 is SGHKS and CDR2 YYEKEE (reference sequence). The CDR3 region is CAGADEQYF. The CDR3 nucleotides read TGTGCCGGGGCAGACGAGCAGTACTTC.

DNA of the CDR3: TGTGCCAGCTCACCGTCGGGGGACAGGACGAGCTCCTACGAGCAGTACTTC. This codes for CASSPSGDRTSSYEQYF. This sequence joins TRBV18 and TRBJ2-7; 8 nucleotides align to TRBD1. Germline V gene sequence: CDR1 KGHSH, CDR2 LQKENI. With V trimmed by 3 bases and J by 0 bases, 10 bases remained unmatched. The CDR3 has 17 amino acids. The whole variable domain, filled in from reference TRBV18 and TRBJ2-7, reads NAGVMQNPRHLVRRRGQEARLRCSPMKGHSHVYWYRQLPEEGLKFMVYLQKENIIDESGMPKERFSAEFPKEGPSILRIQQVVRGDSAAYFCASSPSGDRTSSYEQYFGPGTRLTVT.

This chain joins TRBV3-1 (or the pseudogene TRBV3-2) and TRBJ1-6; TRBD1 agrees at 7 bases. Per the germline V gene, CDR1 is LGHDT and CDR2 is YNNKEL (reference sequence). V lost 4 bases and J lost 7; bases outside the gene matches: 4. This CDR3 is built from 14 residues. The CDR3 DNA reads as TGTGCCAGCAGCCGGGACAGCTACAATTCACCCCTCCACTTT. Its protein is CASSRDSYNSPLHF.